Presented here are 18 T cell receptor beta chains from one specimen sequenced in a study of Graves' ophthalmopathy and Graves' hyperthyroidism. Investigators amplified TCR beta CDR3 regions from RNA transcripts. The authors performed first-round RT-PCR with HTBI primers and then a second-round multiplex PCR. A single record per CDR3 protein comes from TCRdb applying MiXCR to the multiplex PCR reads. The repertoire holds 350,000 to 400,000 distinct CDR3 sequences, with roughly 18% as singletons. Sequenced sample: peripheral blood. Receptors originate from a woman younger than 35 with Graves' ophthalmopathy.

This clonotype has ten or more counts. The rearrangement links TRBV20-1 to TRBJ2-5; 7 nucleotides agree with TRBD2. Germline V gene data show CDR1 as DFQATT and CDR2 as SNEGSKA (reference sequence). Trimming took 6 bases from V and 5 from J; bases not matched to a gene: 9. This CDR3 is 13 amino acids long. CDR3 bases: TGCAGTGCAGAAGGAGCGGGGCGGGAGACCCAGTACTTC. As protein: CSAEGAGRETQYF.

This clonotype was detected ten times or more. This chain joins TRBV3-1 and TRBJ1-1; 12 bases fit TRBD1. The V segment lost 8 bases and the J segment 5 bases; nucleotides outside the gene matches: 6. The CDR3 is made up of 14 amino acids. Germline assignment: CDR1 LGHDT and CDR2 YNNKEL (reference sequence). This chain's CDR3 is CASGDRGPKTEAFF. The DNA for the CDR3 is TGTGCCAGCGGGGACAGGGGGCCGAAGACTGAAGCTTTCTTT.

In this sample, this clonotype turned up many times. V gene TRBV12-3 or TRBV12-4 combines with J gene TRBJ1-6; a possible D gene is TRBD1 (5 bases). Between the trimmed V and J ends, which lost 8 bases and 5 bases, there was a span of 10 bases. There are 13 residues in the CDR3. The CDR3 DNA reads as TGTGCCAGCTCCATGACAGATAATTCACCCCTCCACTTT. The encoded protein is CASSMTDNSPLHF.

The chain couples TRBV12-3 or TRBV12-4 to TRBJ2-7, with D possibly called TRBD1 or TRBD2 (5 bases each). The CDR3 runs to 14 residues. Trimming removed 5 bases from V and 2 bases from J, with 13 bases in between. The CDR3 nucleotides are TGTGCCAGCAGTACAAGGGACGGTACCTACGAGCAGTACTTC. Translation gives CASSTRDGTYEQYF.

The sample holds many counts of this clonotype. The chain links TRBV7-2 to TRBJ2-2, with D perhaps matching TRBD2 (6 bases). This CDR3 is 15 amino acids long. Germline lookup yields CDR1 SGHTA and CDR2 FQGNSA. Trimming cost V 3 bases and J 5 bases, with 13 bases left between them. Here the CDR3 reads CASSFPGTPTGELFF. For the CDR3, the DNA is TGTGCCAGCAGCTTCCCCGGGACTCCTACCGGGGAGCTGTTTTTT.

J is TRBJ2-7 and V is TRBV6-2 or TRBV6-3, with 9 bases identical to TRBD1. This CDR3 is built from 17 residues. The trim removed 2 bases at V and 2 bases at J, leaving 10 bases unmatched. Germline CDR1 MNHEY, CDR2 SVGEGT. CDR3 bases: TGTGCCAGCAGTTACACGGGTGGACAGGGGAGGCCCTACGAGCAGTACTTC. This translates into CASSYTGGQGRPYEQYF.

This clonotype was seen ten or more times. V usage is TRBV28 and J usage is TRBJ1-2; a weak D match, TRBD1 (5 bases). The CDR3 is made up of 16 amino acids. Germline V gene lookup returns CDR1 MDHEN and CDR2 SYDVKM. Trimming stripped 2 bases from V and 4 bases from J, with 17 bases between. In DNA, the CDR3 is TGTGCCAGCAGTTTACACTCGACGGGGGAGCCCTATGGCTACACCTTC. As protein: CASSLHSTGEPYGYTF.

This clonotype was recorded at least ten times. The chain joins TRBV12-3 or TRBV12-4 to TRBJ2-7; 9 bases map to TRBD1. This CDR3 spans 14 amino acids. Trimming removed 6 bases from V and 2 bases from J; junction bases left unmatched: 5. CDR3 region: CASSQTGGPYEQYF. The CDR3 DNA reads TGTGCCAGCAGCCAGACAGGGGGTCCCTACGAGCAGTACTTC.

In this sample, this clonotype turned up many times. The chain employs TRBV28 and TRBJ1-1, with D perhaps TRBD1 (5 bases). The CDR3 runs to 15 residues. Germline V gene lookup returns CDR1 MDHEN and CDR2 SYDVKM. V was trimmed by 8 bases and J by 1 base, leaving 17 bases between them. Here the CDR3 DNA reads TGTGCCAGCTGCAAGGTCTGGACAAGGAACACTGAAGCTTTCTTT. As protein: CASCKVWTRNTEAFF.

Many counts were recorded for this clonotype. The J gene is TRBJ2-1, the V gene TRBV6-2 or TRBV6-3; 10 bases line up with TRBD2. There are 15 residues in the CDR3. The germline gives CDR1 MNHEY, CDR2 SVGEGT. J gave up 7 bases and V 6 bases, and 9 bases lay outside the gene matches. The chain's CDR3 is CASRLAGSGKNEQFF. The CDR3 nucleotides read TGTGCCAGCAGACTAGCGGGGAGTGGGAAGAATGAGCAGTTCTTC.

This chain connects TRBV6-2 or TRBV6-3 to TRBJ1-2; D not certain. This CDR3 spans 15 amino acids. Deletions cut 4 bases from V and 3 bases from J, with 15 bases between. CDR1 and CDR2 (germline): MNHEY, SVGEGT. The CDR3 protein is CASSFMDVYYYGYTF. The CDR3, as DNA: TGTGCCAGCAGTTTCATGGACGTATACTACTATGGCTACACCTTC.

This clonotype came up many times. The chain links TRBV7-6 to TRBJ2-5; D may be TRBD2 (6 bases). The CDR3 covers 15 residues. Germline V CDR1 and CDR2: SGHVS, FNYEAQ. The V gene lost 7 bases and the J gene lost 1 base, with 16 bases spanning the gap. CDR3 in amino acids: CASTPGLTIQETQYF. CDR3 nucleotides: TGTGCCAGCACCCCGGGACTTACAATCCAAGAGACCCAGTACTTC.

Ten or more counts support this clonotype. This chain links TRBV7-2 with TRBJ1-1, with D maybe TRBD1 (6 bases). The CDR3 loop spans 13 amino acids. V lost 3 bases and J 7 bases, leaving 12 bases between the germline ends. Germline CDR1 SGHTA, CDR2 FQGNSA. The CDR3 region is CASSLLRGLEAFF. The DNA of the CDR3 is TGTGCCAGCAGCTTGCTCAGGGGCCTTGAAGCTTTCTTT.

This clonotype was recorded at least ten times. The chain recombines TRBV12-3 or TRBV12-4 with TRBJ2-7; maybe TRBD1 (6 bases). The CDR3 covers 13 residues. The V gene lost 6 bases and the J gene lost 4 bases, with 13 bases spanning the gap. CDR3 sequence reads: CASSQAQGYEQYF. The CDR3 DNA follows: TGTGCCAGCAGCCAAGCACAGGGTTACGAGCAGTACTTC.

The table lists this clonotype with many counts. The chain carries TRBV3-1 and TRBJ2-7, with 9 bases aligning to TRBD1. Germline CDR1 reads LGHDT; CDR2 reads YNNKEL (reference sequence). The CDR3 sequence is 15 residues long. V lost 0 bases to trimming and J lost 3 bases; unmatched junction nucleotides: 3. In nucleotides, the CDR3 is TGTGCCAGCAGCCAAGACCCGGGACAGGGCTACGAGCAGTACTTC. This codes for CASSQDPGQGYEQYF.

This clonotype appeared many times. The chain recombines TRBV29-1 with TRBJ1-1; no clear D. The V and J ends lost 6 bases and 3 bases respectively, with 11 bases between them. Germline CDR1 and CDR2: SQVTM and ANQGSEA. The CDR3 is 12 residues long. This CDR3 is CSVPTEDTEAFF. Here the CDR3 DNA reads TGCAGCGTCCCTACAGAGGACACTGAAGCTTTCTTT.

This clonotype was seen a handful of times. The chain joins TRBV18 to TRBJ1-1; TRBD1 agrees at 8 bases. J gave up 1 base and V 5 bases, and 6 bases lay outside the gene matches. In germline, CDR1 is KGHSH, CDR2 LQKENI. This CDR3 contains 15 residues. CDR3 in amino acids: CASSTSGQGNTEAFF. The DNA of the CDR3 is TGTGCCAGCTCAACGTCAGGACAGGGGAACACTGAAGCTTTCTTT.

This clonotype has a count of ten or more. The V and J genes are TRBV10-3 and TRBJ1-1, with D hard to call. Germline CDR1 ENHRY, CDR2 SYGVKD. V lost 4 bases to trimming and J lost 5 bases, with 5 bases between them. The CDR3 has 11 amino acids. The DNA of the CDR3 is TGTGCCATCAGTGGACAAACTGAAGCTTTCTTT. This translates into CAISGQTEAFF.